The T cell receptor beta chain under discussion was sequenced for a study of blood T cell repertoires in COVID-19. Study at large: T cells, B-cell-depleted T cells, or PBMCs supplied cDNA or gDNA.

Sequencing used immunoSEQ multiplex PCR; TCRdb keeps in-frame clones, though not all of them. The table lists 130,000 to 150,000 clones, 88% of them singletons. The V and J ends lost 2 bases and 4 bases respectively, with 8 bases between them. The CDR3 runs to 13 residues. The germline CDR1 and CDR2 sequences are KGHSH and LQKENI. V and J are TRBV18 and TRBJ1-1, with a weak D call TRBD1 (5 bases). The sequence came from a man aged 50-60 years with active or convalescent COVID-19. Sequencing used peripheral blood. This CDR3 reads CASSPATATEAFF. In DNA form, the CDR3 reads TGTGCCAGCTCACCAGCGACAGCCACTGAAGCTTTCTTT.